This T cell receptor (beta chain) derives from a study of cytomegalovirus exposure and HLA in healthy donors. Study-wide context: The early release's HLA-typed donors yielded approximately 81 million unique TCRs.

Regarding the study as a whole: The productive fraction for most TCR beta V segments was about 87% or about 30% in an earlier analysis. In a later analysis, donors in an Asian-associated ancestry cluster reportedly had fewer N-insertions in productive TCRs than the cohort mean. HLA alleles showed associations with about 15,000 TCR beta sequences in a later analysis, at a 0.05 false discovery rate.

V was cut by 3 bases and J by 7 bases, with 10 bases left in between. CDR1 SGHVS and CDR2 FQNEAQ come from the germline V gene. The CDR3 has 12 amino acids. The PCR contained 60 Vbeta and 13 Jbeta primers. The data were produced by immunoSEQ multiplex PCR, yet TCRdb's version contains in-frame clones alone and is incomplete. The repertoire includes some 150,000 clones, approximately 82% of them detected once, and under 7.5% sits in the top ten. Note on this clone: The antigen is undetermined.

The clonotype comes from a woman aged 50 to 65 in good health and CMV-seropositive. V is TRBV7-8 and J is TRBJ2-7, with a weak D call TRBD1 (5 bases). The sequenced sample consisted of PBMCs. In DNA form, the CDR3 reads TGTGCCAGCAGCTTGCAGGGAAAAGAGCAGTACTTC. Protein: CASSLQGKEQYF.